What follows are 3 T cell receptor beta chains derived from one specimen sequenced in a study of early T cells in non-severe SARS-CoV-2 infection. TCRdb passed the 5' RACE reads through MiXCR, listing each CDR3 protein once. This sample has roughly 67,000 distinct CDR3 sequences; 11% occur once, and the top ten carry 6.4%. Input material: whole blood. These receptors all stem from an adult who was a healthcare worker with PCR-confirmed SARS-CoV-2 infection or an uninfected control (not recorded which).

The chain recombines TRBV28 with TRBJ1-5; 9 nucleotides match TRBD1. The CDR3 is 17 residues long. Germline loops: CDR1 MDHEN, CDR2 SYDVKM. V lost 5 bases, J lost 3 bases, and 11 bases stayed unmatched. CDR3 region: CASSALTGGIFNQPQHF. CDR3 nucleotides: TGTGCCAGCAGTGCTCTTACAGGGGGCATTTTCAATCAGCCCCAGCATTTT. The full variable domain, with the rest looked up from reference TRBV28 and TRBJ1-5, is DVKVTQSSRYLVKRTGEKVFLECVQDMDHENMFWYRQDPGLGLRLIYFSYDVKMKEKGDIPEGYSVSREKKERFSLILESASTNQTSMYLCASSALTGGIFNQPQHFGDGTRLSIL.

This clonotype appeared many times. The CDR3 DNA reads TGTGCCACCAGTGCCCACGAGGCCTCTGGGGCCAACGTCCTGACTTTC. It yields the protein CATSAHEASGANVLTF. The chain uses TRBV24-1 and TRBJ2-6; D is undetermined. Germline values: CDR1 KGHDR, CDR2 SFDVKD. The CDR3 extends over 16 amino acids. V was clipped by 5 bases and J by 0 bases, with 10 bases between them.

The chain couples TRBV12-3 or TRBV12-4 to TRBJ1-6; TRBD1 is a possible D gene (5 bases). V was trimmed by 5 bases and J by 10 bases, leaving 18 bases between them. The CDR3 contains 15 residues. The CDR3 loop is CASSEGLGPESPLHF. The CDR3 nucleotides are TGTGCCAGCAGTGAGGGGCTAGGGCCAGAATCACCCCTCCACTTT.